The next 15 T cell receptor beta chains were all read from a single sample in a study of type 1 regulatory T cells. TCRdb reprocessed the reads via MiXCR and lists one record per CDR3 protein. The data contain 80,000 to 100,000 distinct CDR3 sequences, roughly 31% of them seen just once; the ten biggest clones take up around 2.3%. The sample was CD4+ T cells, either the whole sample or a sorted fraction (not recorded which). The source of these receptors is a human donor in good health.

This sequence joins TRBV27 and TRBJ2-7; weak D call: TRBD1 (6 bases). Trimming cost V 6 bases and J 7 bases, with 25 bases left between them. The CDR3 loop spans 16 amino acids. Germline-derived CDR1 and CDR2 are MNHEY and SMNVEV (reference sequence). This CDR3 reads CASSNHPGVTPGEQYF. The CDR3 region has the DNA TGTGCCAGCAGCAACCACCCAGGGGTGACCCCCGGGGAGCAGTACTTC.

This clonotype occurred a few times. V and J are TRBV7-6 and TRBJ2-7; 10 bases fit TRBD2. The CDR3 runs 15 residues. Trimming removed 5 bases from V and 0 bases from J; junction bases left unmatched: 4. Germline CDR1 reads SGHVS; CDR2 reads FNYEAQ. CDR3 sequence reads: CASSQAGGPSYEQYF. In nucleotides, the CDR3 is TGTGCCAGCAGCCAAGCGGGAGGGCCCTCCTACGAGCAGTACTTC.

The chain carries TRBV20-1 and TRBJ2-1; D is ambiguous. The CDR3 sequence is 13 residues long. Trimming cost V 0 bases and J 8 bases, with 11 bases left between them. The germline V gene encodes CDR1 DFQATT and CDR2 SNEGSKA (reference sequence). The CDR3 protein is CSARDPSPDEQFF. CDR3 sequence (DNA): TGCAGTGCTAGAGATCCCTCCCCTGATGAGCAGTTCTTC.

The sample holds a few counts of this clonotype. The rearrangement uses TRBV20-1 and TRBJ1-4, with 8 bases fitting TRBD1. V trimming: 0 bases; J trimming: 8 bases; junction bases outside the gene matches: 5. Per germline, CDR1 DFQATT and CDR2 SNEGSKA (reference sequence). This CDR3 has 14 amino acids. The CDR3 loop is CSARDLQGAEKLFF. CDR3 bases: TGCAGTGCTAGAGATCTTCAGGGGGCGGAAAAACTGTTTTTT.

For the CDR3, the DNA is TGCGCCAGCAGTTATACGACTAGCGGGGACTACGAGCAGTACTTC. Translating gives CASSYTTSGDYEQYF. The genes are TRBV10-1 and TRBJ2-7; 11 bases match TRBD2. Trimming cost V 5 bases and J 3 bases; bases outside gene matches: 6. Germline assignment: CDR1 WNHNN and CDR2 SYGVQD (reference sequence). This CDR3 spans 15 amino acids.

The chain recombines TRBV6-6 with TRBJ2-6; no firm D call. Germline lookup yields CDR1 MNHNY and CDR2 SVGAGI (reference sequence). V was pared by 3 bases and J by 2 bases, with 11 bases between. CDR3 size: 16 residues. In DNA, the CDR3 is TGTGCCAGCAGTTATTTCAGGAGAACTGGGGCCAACGTCCTGACTTTC. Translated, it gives CASSYFRRTGANVLTF.

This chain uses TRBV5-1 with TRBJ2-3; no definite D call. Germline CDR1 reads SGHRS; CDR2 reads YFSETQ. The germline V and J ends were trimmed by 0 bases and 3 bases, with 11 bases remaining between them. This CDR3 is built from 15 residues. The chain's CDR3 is CASSLAGQETDTQYF. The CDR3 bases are TGCGCCAGCAGCTTGGCCGGGCAGGAGACAGATACGCAGTATTTT.

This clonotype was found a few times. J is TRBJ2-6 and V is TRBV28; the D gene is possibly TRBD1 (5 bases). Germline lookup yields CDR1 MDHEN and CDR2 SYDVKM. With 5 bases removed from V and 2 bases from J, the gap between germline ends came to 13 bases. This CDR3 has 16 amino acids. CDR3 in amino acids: CASSLQGPPGANVLTF. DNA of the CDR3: TGTGCCAGCAGTCTCCAGGGCCCCCCTGGGGCCAACGTCCTGACTTTC.

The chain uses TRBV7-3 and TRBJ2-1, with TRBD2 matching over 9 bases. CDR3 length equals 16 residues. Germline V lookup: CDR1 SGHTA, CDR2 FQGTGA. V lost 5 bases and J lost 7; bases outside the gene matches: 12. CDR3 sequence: CASSPRGGAGGNEQFF. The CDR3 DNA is TGTGCCAGCAGCCCCCGCGGGGGGGCGGGGGGGAATGAGCAGTTCTTC.

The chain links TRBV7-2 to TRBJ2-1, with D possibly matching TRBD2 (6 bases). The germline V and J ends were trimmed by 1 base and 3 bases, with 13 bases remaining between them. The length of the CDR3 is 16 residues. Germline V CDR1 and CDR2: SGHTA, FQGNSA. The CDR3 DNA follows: TGTGCCAGCAGCTTAGTAGGAGTGGGAGGCTACAATGAGCAGTTCTTC. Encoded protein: CASSLVGVGGYNEQFF.

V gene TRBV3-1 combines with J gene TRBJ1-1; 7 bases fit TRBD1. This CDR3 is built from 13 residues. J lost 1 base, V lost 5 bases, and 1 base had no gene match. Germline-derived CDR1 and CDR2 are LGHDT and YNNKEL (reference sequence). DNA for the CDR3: TGTGCCAGCAGCGGACAGGCGAACACTGAAGCTTTCTTT. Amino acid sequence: CASSGQANTEAFF.

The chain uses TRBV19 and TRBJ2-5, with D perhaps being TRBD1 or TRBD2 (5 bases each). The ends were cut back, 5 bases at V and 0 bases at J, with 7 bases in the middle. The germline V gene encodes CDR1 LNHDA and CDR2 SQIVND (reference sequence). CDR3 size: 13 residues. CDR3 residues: CASSEGYQETQYF. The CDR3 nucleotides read TGTGCCAGTAGTGAGGGGTACCAAGAGACCCAGTACTTC.

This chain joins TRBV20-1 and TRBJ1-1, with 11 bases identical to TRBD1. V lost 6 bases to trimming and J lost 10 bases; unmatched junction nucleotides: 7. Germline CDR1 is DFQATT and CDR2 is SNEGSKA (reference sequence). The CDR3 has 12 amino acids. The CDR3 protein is CSAPGTGGLAFF. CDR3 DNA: TGCAGTGCCCCTGGGACAGGGGGATTAGCTTTCTTT.

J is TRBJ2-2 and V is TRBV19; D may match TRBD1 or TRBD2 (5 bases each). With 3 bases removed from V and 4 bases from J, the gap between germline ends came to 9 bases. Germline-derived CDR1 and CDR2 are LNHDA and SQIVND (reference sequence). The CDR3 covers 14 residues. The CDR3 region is CASSMPGATGELFF. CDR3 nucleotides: TGTGCCAGTAGTATGCCCGGGGCCACCGGGGAGCTGTTTTTT.

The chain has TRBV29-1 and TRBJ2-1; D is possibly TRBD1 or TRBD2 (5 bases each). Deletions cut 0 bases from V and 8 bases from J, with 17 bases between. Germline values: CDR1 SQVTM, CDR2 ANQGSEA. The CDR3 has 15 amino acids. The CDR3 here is CSVEDPTGAAYEQFF. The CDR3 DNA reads TGCAGCGTTGAAGACCCTACAGGAGCGGCCTATGAGCAGTTCTTC.